These 5 T cell receptor beta chains originate from one sample sequenced in a study of blood T cell repertoires in COVID-19. Some clones are missing from TCRdb's copy, which holds only in-frame ones; the method was immunoSEQ multiplex PCR. The sample has 130,000 to 150,000 clones, around 84% seen once; the top ten hold roughly two fifths. Sequenced material: peripheral blood. These receptors all stem from a human donor in a cohort sampled during active COVID-19.

The chain couples TRBV4-1 to TRBJ1-2; maybe TRBD1 (6 bases). V lost 0 bases and J lost 5, with 7 bases in between. Per the germline V gene, CDR1 is MGHRA and CDR2 is YSYEKL. This CDR3 comprises 13 residues. The CDR3 DNA follows: TGCGCCAGCAGCCAAGAAGGGGGTTATGGCTACACCTTC. Translating gives CASSQEGGYGYTF.

This clone was observed a few times. The J gene is TRBJ2-7, the V gene TRBV18, with 11 positions matching TRBD2. CDR3 length: 15 amino acids. J lost 5 bases, V lost 3 bases, and 6 bases had no gene match. The germline gives CDR1 KGHSH, CDR2 LQKENI. CDR3 sequence reads: CASSPTGTSGNEQYF. In nucleotides, the CDR3 is TGTGCCAGCTCACCTACGGGGACTAGCGGAAACGAGCAGTACTTC.

The V and J genes are TRBV5-1 and TRBJ2-3; possible D gene TRBD2, 5 bases. V was clipped by 4 bases and J by 6 bases, with 12 bases between them. Germline V gene sequence: CDR1 SGHRS, CDR2 YFSETQ. This CDR3 comprises 13 residues. Here the CDR3 reads CASSLGTGDTQYF. The CDR3 DNA follows: TGCGCCAGCAGCCTTGGCACGGGGGATACGCAGTATTTT.

The chain recombines TRBV29-1 with TRBJ2-7, with D tentatively TRBD1 (6 bases). The V end lost 4 bases, the J end lost 3 bases, and 7 bases lay between the germline ends. This CDR3 comprises 11 residues. Germline CDR1 and CDR2: SQVTM and ANQGSEA. In nucleotides, the CDR3 is TGCAGCGTTGGGACAGTCTACGAGCAGTACTTC. Translating it yields CSVGTVYEQYF.

The rearrangement joins TRBV27 to TRBJ1-2, with 7 bases identical to TRBD1. CDR1 is MNHEY and CDR2 is SMNVEV in the germline V gene (reference sequence). The CDR3 spans 15 residues. Losses at the gene ends were 4 bases for V and 7 bases for J; bases not matched to a gene: 12. CDR3 residues: CASSSSTTGSGGYTF. DNA of the CDR3: TGTGCCAGCAGTTCTAGCACGACAGGGTCAGGTGGCTACACCTTC.